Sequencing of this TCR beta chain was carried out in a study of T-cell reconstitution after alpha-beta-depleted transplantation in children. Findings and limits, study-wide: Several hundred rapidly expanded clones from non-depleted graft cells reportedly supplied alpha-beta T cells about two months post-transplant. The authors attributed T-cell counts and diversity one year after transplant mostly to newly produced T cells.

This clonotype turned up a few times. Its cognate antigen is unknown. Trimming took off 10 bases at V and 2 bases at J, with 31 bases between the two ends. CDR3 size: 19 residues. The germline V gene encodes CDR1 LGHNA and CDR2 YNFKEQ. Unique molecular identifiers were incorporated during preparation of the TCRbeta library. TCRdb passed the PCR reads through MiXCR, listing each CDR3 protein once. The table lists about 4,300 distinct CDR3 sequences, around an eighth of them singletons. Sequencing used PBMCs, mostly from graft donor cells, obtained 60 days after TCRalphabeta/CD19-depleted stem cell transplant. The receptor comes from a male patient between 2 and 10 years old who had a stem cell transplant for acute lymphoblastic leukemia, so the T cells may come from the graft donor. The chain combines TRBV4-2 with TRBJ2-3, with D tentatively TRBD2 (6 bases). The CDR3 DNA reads TGTGCCATCGGCCCCGGGACTCGCGGGGCAGGATTAATCACAGATACGCAGTATTTT. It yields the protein CAIGPGTRGAGLITDTQYF.